This T cell receptor beta chain was sequenced during a study of T-cell memory formation after mild COVID-19. Overall study: Clusters of TCRs were largely donor specific. Study results and limitations: Largely, contracting CD4+ clones fell within CM and EM, and contracting CD8+ clones within EMRA. Later expanders leaned CD4+, whereas day 15 to 85 contracting clones were balanced CD4/CD8.

Via MiXCR, TCRdb re-called the 5' RACE reads, giving one row per CDR3 protein. The repertoire holds approximately 490,000 distinct CDR3 sequences, around 21% seen once, with roughly an eighth in the top ten. This clonotype was recorded at least ten times. Its specificity is not known. V was cut by 4 bases and J by 3 bases, with 17 bases left in between. The CDR3 is 16 residues long. Per germline, CDR1 KGHDR and CDR2 SFDVKD. The chain is built from TRBV24-1 and TRBJ2-5; D perhaps matches TRBD2 (6 bases). This clonotype was sampled from an adult woman who had mild COVID-19 (a few samples of this study predate the infection). Cell type and time point are not known. Sequenced input: PBMCs or a T cell subset sorted from them (not recorded which). The CDR3 protein is CATSDRGTRFEETQYF. The CDR3 nucleotides read TGTGCCACCAGTGACCGGGGGACCCGATTCGAAGAGACCCAGTACTTC.